The entry below gives a single T cell receptor beta chain sequence along with its context. These data come from a study of blood T cell repertoires in COVID-19. Background on the study: Donors in the United States, Italy and Spain gave samples during acute or convalescent COVID-19. Sources were T cells, B-cell-depleted T cells, or PBMCs; the material itself was cDNA or gDNA.

In the source study's methods: Amplifying reference gene primers gave estimates of nucleated cell counts. The table came from immunoSEQ multiplex PCR; TCRdb's copy has only in-frame clones and leaves some out. V, J and clone size derive from that table, while D and trimming were established from the DNA sequence. The sample carries approximately 94,000 clones, approximately 86% recorded once. What was sequenced was peripheral blood. This clonotype originated in a man between 45 and 60 years old with active or convalescent COVID-19.

In DNA, the CDR3 is TGTGCCAGCAGCCACCGGGACAGGGGGTCCCACGAGCAGTACTTC. Translated: CASSHRDRGSHEQYF. The V and J genes are TRBV5-4 and TRBJ2-7; TRBD1 aligns across 11 bases. Germline assignment: CDR1 SGHNT and CDR2 YYREEE (reference sequence). Trimming at V came to 4 bases and at J to 5 bases, leaving 8 bases not matched to a gene. The CDR3 loop spans 15 amino acids.